These 19 T cell receptor beta chains were sequenced from one sample in a study of cytomegalovirus exposure and HLA in healthy donors. The PCR used 60 Vbeta and 13 Jbeta primers. Produced via immunoSEQ multiplex PCR; TCRdb's table is partial and in-frame only. The table records 130,000 or so clones, almost 85% of them present only once. Sequenced sample: PBMCs. Receptors originate from a man younger than 35 in good health and CMV-seropositive.

This clone was recorded a few times. One end of the junction does not line up with germline, which may come from a read error. V gene TRBV28 combines with J gene TRBJ2-1, with D perhaps matching TRBD2 (6 bases). CDR3 size: 12 residues. Looked up from germline, CDR1 is MDHEN and CDR2 is SYDVKM. In nucleotides, the CDR3 is TGTGCCAGCAGTTATTCGAGGAGGGGTGGGGTCTTC. Translated: CASSYSRRGGVF.

This clone was seen only a few times. J is TRBJ1-4 and V is TRBV28, with D unresolved. Per the germline V gene, CDR1 is MDHEN and CDR2 is SYDVKM. Trimming removed 5 bases from V and 7 bases from J, with 11 bases in between. This CDR3 has 13 amino acids. The CDR3 nucleotides are TGTGCCAGCAGTCGGAGGGAGGGTGAAAAACTGTTTTTT. Protein sequence: CASSRREGEKLFF.

The rearrangement links TRBV11-3 to TRBJ2-6; 10 bases agree with TRBD1. This CDR3 has 18 residues. Per germline, CDR1 SGHNT and CDR2 YENEEA. V dropped 5 bases and J dropped 0; count of bases not matched to a gene: 7. The CDR3 DNA reads TGTGCCAGCAGCCCGGGACAGGGGACCAGCTCTGGGGCCAACGTCCTGACTTTC. This encodes CASSPGQGTSSGANVLTF.

J is TRBJ2-1 and V is TRBV27; D is perhaps TRBD1 (6 bases). Germline V lookup: CDR1 MNHEY, CDR2 SMNVEV (reference sequence). V was pared by 3 bases and J by 3 bases, with 9 bases between. The CDR3 totals 14 residues. CDR3 protein: CASSFQGIYNEQFF. The CDR3 DNA follows: TGTGCCAGCAGTTTTCAGGGGATCTACAATGAGCAGTTCTTC.

The rearrangement joins TRBV30 to TRBJ2-1; TRBD2 aligns across 8 bases. V was pared by 3 bases and J by 7 bases, with 5 bases of the junction left unmatched. Germline V CDR1 and CDR2: GTSNPN, SVGIG (reference sequence). CDR3 length equals 13 residues. CDR3 region: CAWRLSGGNEQFF. CDR3 nucleotides: TGTGCCTGGAGACTCAGCGGGGGTAATGAGCAGTTCTTC.

The chain combines TRBV2 with TRBJ2-4, with 8 bases that match TRBD2. V gave up 4 bases and J gave up 3 bases; unmatched junction bases: 11. Germline lookup yields CDR1 SNHLY and CDR2 FYNNEI. The CDR3 has 17 amino acids. As DNA, the CDR3 is TGTGCCAGCAGTGGGGTCGGGGGGGCTCTCGGCAAAAACATTCAGTACTTC. Residues: CASSGVGGALGKNIQYF.

The CDR3 DNA is TGCGCCAGCAGCTTCCGGGACAGTCGCTCCTACGAGCAGTACTTC. Translating it yields CASSFRDSRSYEQYF. V gene TRBV5-1 combines with J gene TRBJ2-7, with 7 positions matching TRBD1. The germline CDR1 and CDR2 sequences are SGHRS and YFSETQ. The CDR3 has 15 amino acids. The junction had 5 bases not matched to a gene; V was cut back by 2 bases and J by 0 bases. The full variable domain, its missing parts supplied by reference TRBV5-1 and TRBJ2-7, is KAGVTQTPRYLIKTRGQQVTLSCSPISGHRSVSWYQQTPGQGLQFLFEYFSETQRNKGNFPGRFSGRQFSNSRSEMNVSTLELGDSALYLCASSFRDSRSYEQYFGPGTRLTVT.

V usage is TRBV6-5 and J usage is TRBJ2-7, with 10 bases fitting TRBD1. The CDR3 spans 15 residues. Trimming took 2 bases from V and 4 from J; bases not matched to a gene: 5. Germline lookup yields CDR1 MNHEY and CDR2 SVGAGI. CDR3 bases: TGTGCCAGCAGTTACGGGACAGGGGTTATTTACGAGCAGTACTTC. Translation: CASSYGTGVIYEQYF.

Written as DNA, the CDR3 is TGTGCCAGCAGCTTAAGAATGTCGAGCTCCTACGAGCAGTACTTC. It codes for CASSLRMSSSYEQYF. The chain uses TRBV7-6 and TRBJ2-5; D is unresolved. The last part of the DNA fits TRBJ2-7 better; the J call may be wrong. Germline CDR1 reads SGHVS; CDR2 reads FNYEAQ. This CDR3 is built from 15 residues.

The chain links TRBV10-3 to TRBJ2-7; maybe TRBD1 (5 bases). There are 11 residues in the CDR3. Germline CDR1 ENHRY, CDR2 SYGVKD. Trimming removed 8 bases at V and 2 bases at J, with 7 bases between. CDR3 sequence: CAIGRAYEQYF. The CDR3 DNA follows: TGTGCCATCGGCAGGGCCTACGAGCAGTACTTC.

The rearrangement uses TRBV4-1 and TRBJ1-1; TRBD1 matches at 9 bases. This CDR3 has 15 amino acids. Trimming at V came to 4 bases and at J to 4 bases, leaving 7 bases not matched to a gene. Germline V gives CDR1 MGHRA, CDR2 YSYEKL. The CDR3 sequence is CASSPAGQGFTEAFF. Written as DNA, the CDR3 is TGCGCCAGCAGCCCTGCCGGACAGGGGTTCACTGAAGCTTTCTTT.

This chain uses TRBV28 with TRBJ1-6; possible D gene TRBD1, 5 bases. V was clipped by 5 bases and J by 10 bases, with 21 bases between them. This CDR3 is built from 16 residues. CDR1 and CDR2 from the germline V gene are MDHEN and SYDVKM. This CDR3 reads CASSLHHAGGGSPLHF. The CDR3 region has the DNA TGTGCCAGCAGTCTCCACCACGCCGGGGGGGGATCACCCCTCCACTTT.

V is TRBV6-1 and J is TRBJ2-7; 9 bases fit TRBD1. This CDR3 is built from 15 residues. V shed 3 bases, J shed 4 bases, and the junction held 7 bases outside the gene matches. Germline CDR1 is MNHNS and CDR2 is SASEGT. The CDR3 loop is CASSDLGQGTYEQYF. The DNA of the CDR3 is TGTGCCAGCAGTGACTTAGGACAGGGGACATACGAGCAGTACTTC.

The V call is TRBV28, the J call TRBJ1-1, with D possibly TRBD1 on 6 matching bases. Trimming removed 3 bases at V and 0 bases at J, with 20 bases between. The CDR3 runs to 18 residues. The germline V gene has CDR1 MDHEN and CDR2 SYDVKM. CDR3 in amino acids: CASSFRSLLQGLNTEAFF. Here the CDR3 DNA reads TGTGCCAGCAGTTTCCGTTCCCTTCTTCAGGGGTTGAACACTGAAGCTTTCTTT.

The V call is TRBV11-3, the J call TRBJ2-3; perhaps TRBD1 as D (6 bases). CDR3 length: 14 amino acids. The V end was cut by 4 bases, the J end by 3 bases, with 11 bases between. Germline CDR1 and CDR2: SGHNT and YENEEA. DNA of the CDR3: TGTGCCAGCAGCTCTCCACAGGGAACAGATACGCAGTATTTT. This sequence encodes CASSSPQGTDTQYF.

The V call is TRBV19, the J call TRBJ1-5; D unresolved. The CDR3 length is 13 residues. The germline CDR1 and CDR2 sequences are LNHDA and SQIVND (reference sequence). The V and J ends lost 5 bases and 9 bases respectively, with 14 bases between them. The DNA of the CDR3 is TGTGCCAGTAGTGCCCCTGTGAGTGGGCCCCAGCATTTT. It yields the protein CASSAPVSGPQHF.

This clone was detected a few times. The chain recombines TRBV6-5 with TRBJ1-1; D is unresolved. Germline V CDR1 and CDR2: MNHEY, SVGAGI. The CDR3 covers 13 residues. The V and J ends lost 0 bases and 6 bases respectively, with 8 bases between them. This CDR3 is CASSYSIRAEAFF. DNA for the CDR3: TGTGCCAGCAGTTACTCGATACGGGCTGAAGCTTTCTTT.

The chain's CDR3 is CASSFRQGGKDTQYF. In DNA form, the CDR3 reads TGTGCCAGCAGCTTCAGACAGGGTGGGAAGGATACGCAGTATTTT. J is TRBJ2-3 and V is TRBV7-2; 7 positions match TRBD1. The CDR3 spans 15 residues. V trimming: 3 bases; J trimming: 6 bases; junction bases outside the gene matches: 9. The germline CDR1 and CDR2 sequences are SGHTA and FQGNSA.

The genes are TRBV28 and TRBJ1-5; 8 bases fit TRBD1. V lost 4 bases, J lost 0 bases, and 11 bases stayed unmatched. The CDR3 consists of 18 residues. CDR1 MDHEN and CDR2 SYDVKM come from the germline V gene. The DNA for the CDR3 is TGTGCCAGCAGTTCCACCGACAGGGGATGGGGTAGCAATCAGCCCCAGCATTTT. Translation: CASSSTDRGWGSNQPQHF. The complete variable domain, with remaining parts taken from reference TRBV28 and TRBJ1-5, reads DVKVTQSSRYLVKRTGEKVFLECVQDMDHENMFWYRQDPGLGLRLIYFSYDVKMKEKGDIPEGYSVSREKKERFSLILESASTNQTSMYLCASSSTDRGWGSNQPQHFGDGTRLSIL.